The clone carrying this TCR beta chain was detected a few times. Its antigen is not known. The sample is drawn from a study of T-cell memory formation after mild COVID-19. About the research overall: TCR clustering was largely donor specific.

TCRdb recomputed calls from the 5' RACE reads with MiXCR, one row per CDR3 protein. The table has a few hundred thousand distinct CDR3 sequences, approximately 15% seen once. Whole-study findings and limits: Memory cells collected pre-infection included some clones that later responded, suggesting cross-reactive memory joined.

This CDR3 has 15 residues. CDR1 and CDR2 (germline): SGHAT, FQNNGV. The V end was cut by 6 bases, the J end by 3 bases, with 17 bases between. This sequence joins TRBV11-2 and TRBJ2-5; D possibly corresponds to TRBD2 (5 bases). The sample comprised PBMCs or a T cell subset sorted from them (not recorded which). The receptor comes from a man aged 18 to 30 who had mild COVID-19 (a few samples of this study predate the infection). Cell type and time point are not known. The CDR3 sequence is CASSSPPDGEETQYF. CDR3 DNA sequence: TGTGCCAGCAGTTCTCCCCCGGACGGGGAAGAGACCCAGTACTTC.